This T cell receptor (beta chain) originates from a study of somatic mutations in cytotoxic T cells in rheumatoid arthritis. Looking at the study overall: Selected T-cell populations stained with V beta antibodies were isolated by flow sorting to nearly 100% purity; these included V beta1+ cells subjected to TCRB sequencing. Study observations and caveats: Statistically, CD8+ T-cell clonality was not significantly distinct between individuals with rheumatoid arthritis and age-matched healthy controls.

Sequenced by immunoSEQ multiplex PCR; TCRdb stores in-frame clones only, minus some. The table records fewer than 12,000 clones, about 70% of them present only once. The healthy control group was made up of blood donors, who had a median age of approximately 56 years (range about 21-75) and were under 70% female. Separation of CD4+ and CD8+ cells was performed by positive magnetic bead selection, and purity was verified by flow cytometry. Details on this clone: The antigen is unknown.

The length of the CDR3 is 15 residues. Germline V CDR1 and CDR2: MDHEN, SYDVKM. The germline V and J ends were trimmed by 1 base and 0 bases, with 10 bases remaining between them. Sequenced: CD8+ T cells sorted from blood. This clonotype originated in a man between 60 and 75 years old in good health. The chain carries TRBV28 and TRBJ2-7; the D gene could be TRBD1 or TRBD2 (5 bases each). As DNA, the CDR3 is TGTGCCAGCAGTTTATCACCAGGGAGCTCCTACGAGCAGTACTTC. This codes for CASSLSPGSSYEQYF.